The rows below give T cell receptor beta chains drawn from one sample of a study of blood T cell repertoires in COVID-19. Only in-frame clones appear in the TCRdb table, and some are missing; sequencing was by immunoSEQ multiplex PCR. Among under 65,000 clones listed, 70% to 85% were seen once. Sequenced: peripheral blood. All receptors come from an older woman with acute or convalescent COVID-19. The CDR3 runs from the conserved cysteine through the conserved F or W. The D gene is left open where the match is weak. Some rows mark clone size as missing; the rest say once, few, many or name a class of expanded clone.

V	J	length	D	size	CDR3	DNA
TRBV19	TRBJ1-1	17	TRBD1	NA	CASARKTGTGTITEAFF	TGTGCCAGTGCACGGAAAACCGGGACAGGAACAATCACTGAAGCTTTCTTT
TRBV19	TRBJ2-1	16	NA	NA	CASSIVSPRPYNEQFF	TGTGCCAGTAGTATAGTATCCCCCCGTCCCTACAATGAGCAGTTCTTC
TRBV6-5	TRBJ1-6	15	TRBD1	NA	CASKIIGTAYSPLHF	TGTGCCAGCAAAATAATCGGGACAGCCTATTCACCCCTCCACTTT
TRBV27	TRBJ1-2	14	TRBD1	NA	CASSPGQATYGYTF	TGTGCCAGCAGTCCGGGACAGGCCACCTATGGCTACACCTTC
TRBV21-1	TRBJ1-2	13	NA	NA	CASSKVLRVTYTF	TGTGCCAGCAGCAAAGTTCTCCGGGTAACCTACACCTTC
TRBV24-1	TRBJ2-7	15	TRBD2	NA	CATSDPAGGNGEQYF	TGTGCCACCAGTGATCCCGCGGGGGGGAATGGCGAGCAGTACTTC
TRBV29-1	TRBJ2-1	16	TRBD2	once	CSVERLAGGSGNEQFF	TGCAGCGTTGAAAGGCTAGCGGGGGGGTCAGGCAATGAGCAGTTCTTC
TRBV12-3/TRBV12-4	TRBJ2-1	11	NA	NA	CASKRVGEQFF	TGTGCCAGCAAGAGGGTCGGTGAGCAGTTCTTC
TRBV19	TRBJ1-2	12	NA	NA	CASRGQNYGYTF	TGTGCCAGTAGGGGGCAAAACTATGGCTACACCTTC
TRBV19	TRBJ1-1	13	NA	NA	CASSMKRYTEAFF	TGTGCCAGTAGTATGAAACGGTACACTGAAGCTTTCTTT
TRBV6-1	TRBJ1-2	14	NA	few	CASSEGGQPYGYTF	TGTGCCAGCAGTGAAGGGGGCCAGCCCTATGGCTACACCTTC
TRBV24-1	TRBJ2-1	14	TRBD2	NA	CATTASGGADEQFF	TGTGCCACCACTGCCAGCGGGGGGGCGGATGAGCAGTTCTTC
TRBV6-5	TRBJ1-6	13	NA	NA	CASISVPNSPLHF	TGTGCCAGCATTTCCGTCCCCAATTCACCCCTCCACTTT
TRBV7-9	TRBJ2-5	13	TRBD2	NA	CASSPSSGETQYF	TGTGCCAGCAGTCCTTCTAGCGGGGAGACCCAGTACTTC
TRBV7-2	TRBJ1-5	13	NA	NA	CASSFAGNQPQHF	TGTGCCAGCAGTTTTGCAGGGAATCAGCCCCAGCATTTT
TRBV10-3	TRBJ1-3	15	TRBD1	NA	CAISESQGFGNTIYF	TGTGCCATCAGTGAGTCACAGGGGTTTGGAAACACCATATATTTT
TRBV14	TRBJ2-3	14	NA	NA	CASSQVTVQDTQYF	TGTGCCAGCAGCCAAGTTACAGTACAAGATACGCAGTATTTT
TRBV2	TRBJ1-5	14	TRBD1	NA	CASSADRGHQPQHF	TGTGCCAGCAGTGCGGACAGGGGGCATCAGCCCCAGCATTTT
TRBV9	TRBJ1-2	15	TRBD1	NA	CASSAHQTGGSGYTF	TGTGCCAGCAGCGCTCACCAAACAGGGGGCAGCGGCTACACCTTC
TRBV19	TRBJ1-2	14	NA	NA	CASSIDREIAGYTF	TGTGCCAGTAGTATAGACAGGGAAATTGCTGGCTACACCTTC
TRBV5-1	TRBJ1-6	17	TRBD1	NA	CASSWDGTGAGNSPLHF	TGCGCCAGCAGCTGGGACGGGACAGGGGCTGGTAATTCACCCCTCCACTTT
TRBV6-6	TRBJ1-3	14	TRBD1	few	CASSRDSSGNTIYF	TGTGCCAGCAGTCGGGACAGCTCTGGAAACACCATATATTTT
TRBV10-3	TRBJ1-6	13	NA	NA	CAITGSYNSPLHF	TGTGCCATAACAGGGTCCTATAATTCACCCCTCCACTTT
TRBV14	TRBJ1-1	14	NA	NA	CASSQVRGNTEAFF	TGTGCCAGCAGCCAAGTGCGGGGTAACACTGAAGCTTTCTTT
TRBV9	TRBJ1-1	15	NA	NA	CASSARGSLNTEAFF	TGTGCCAGCAGCGCAAGGGGCAGTTTGAACACTGAAGCTTTCTTT
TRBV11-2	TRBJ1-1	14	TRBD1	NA	CASSFAGGITEAFF	TGTGCCAGCAGCTTCGCAGGGGGTATCACTGAAGCTTTCTTT
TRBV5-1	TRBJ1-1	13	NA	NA	CASSSQGNTEAFF	TGCGCCAGCAGCTCCCAGGGAAACACTGAAGCTTTCTTT
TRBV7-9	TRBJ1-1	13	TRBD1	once	CASSSRGLTEAFF	TGTGCCAGCAGCTCCAGGGGGCTTACTGAAGCTTTCTTT
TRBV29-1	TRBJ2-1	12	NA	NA	CSVEESGNEQFF	TGCAGCGTTGAAGAGTCGGGGAATGAGCAGTTCTTC
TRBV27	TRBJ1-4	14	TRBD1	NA	CASSAGTGNEKLFF	TGTGCCAGCAGTGCCGGGACAGGGAACGAAAAACTGTTTTTT
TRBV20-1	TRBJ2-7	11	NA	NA	CSAPSGYEQYF	TGCAGTGCTCCATCGGGCTACGAGCAGTACTTC
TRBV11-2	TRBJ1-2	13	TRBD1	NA	CASSSGQNYGYTF	TGTGCCAGCAGCTCGGGACAGAACTATGGCTACACCTTC
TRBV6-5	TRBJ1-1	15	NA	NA	CASRPGGRMNTEAFF	TGTGCCAGCAGACCCGGGGGGCGCATGAACACTGAAGCTTTCTTT
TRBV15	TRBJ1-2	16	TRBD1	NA	CATSRDGTGEYYGYTF	TGTGCCACCAGCAGAGATGGAACAGGGGAGTACTATGGCTACACCTTC
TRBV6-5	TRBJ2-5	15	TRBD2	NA	CASRASGGEQETQYF	TGTGCCAGCAGAGCTAGCGGGGGGGAACAAGAGACCCAGTACTTC
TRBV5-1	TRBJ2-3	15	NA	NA	CASSPQSPSTDTQYF	TGCGCCAGCAGCCCGCAGTCTCCTAGCACAGATACGCAGTATTTT
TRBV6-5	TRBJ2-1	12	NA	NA	CASMVGAGEQFF	TGTGCCAGCATGGTGGGGGCGGGTGAGCAGTTCTTC
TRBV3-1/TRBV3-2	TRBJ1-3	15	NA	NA	CASRPGSHSGNTIYF	TGTGCCAGCAGGCCAGGCAGTCACTCTGGAAACACCATATATTTT
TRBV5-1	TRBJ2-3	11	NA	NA	CASSQTDTQYF	TGCGCCAGCAGCCAAACAGATACGCAGTATTTT
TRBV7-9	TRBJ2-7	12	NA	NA	CASSFDSYEQYF	TGTGCCAGCAGCTTCGACAGCTACGAGCAGTACTTC
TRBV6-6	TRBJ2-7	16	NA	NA	CASTPPRTGISYEQYF	TGTGCCAGCACCCCACCCCGCACAGGGATCTCCTACGAGCAGTACTTC
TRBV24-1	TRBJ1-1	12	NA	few	CATSGSGAEAFF	TGTGCCACCAGTGGGTCGGGGGCTGAAGCTTTCTTT
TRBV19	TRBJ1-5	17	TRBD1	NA	CASSSHLTGGKNQPQHF	TGTGCCAGTAGTAGTCATCTGACAGGGGGTAAAAATCAGCCCCAGCATTTT
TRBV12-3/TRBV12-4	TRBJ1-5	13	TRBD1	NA	CASSSQGRQPQHF	TGTGCCAGCAGTTCACAGGGGCGTCAGCCCCAGCATTTT
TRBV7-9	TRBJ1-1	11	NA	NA	CASSLNREAFF	TGTGCCAGCAGCTTAAACAGGGAGGCTTTCTTT
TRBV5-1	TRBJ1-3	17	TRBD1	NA	CASSDGTGAIPGNTIYF	TGCGCCAGCAGCGATGGGACAGGGGCCATCCCTGGAAACACCATATATTTT
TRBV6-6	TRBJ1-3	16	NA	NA	CASSYGHLRVGNTIYF	TGTGCCAGCAGTTACGGGCACCTTCGAGTTGGAAACACCATATATTTT
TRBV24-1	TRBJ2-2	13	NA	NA	CATTPTGSGELFF	TGTGCCACCACTCCGACAGGTTCCGGGGAGCTGTTTTTT
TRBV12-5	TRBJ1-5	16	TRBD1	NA	CASGISGGAGNQPQHF	TGTGCTAGTGGTATCTCAGGGGGCGCGGGCAATCAGCCCCAGCATTTT
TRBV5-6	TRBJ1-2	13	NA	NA	CASSLPANYGYTF	TGTGCCAGCAGCTTGCCAGCGAACTATGGCTACACCTTC
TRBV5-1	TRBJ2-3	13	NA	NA	CASSLGTGDTQYF	TGCGCCAGCAGCTTGGGAACCGGGGATACGCAGTATTTT
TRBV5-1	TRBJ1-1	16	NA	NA	CASSPGTKVGGTEAFF	TGCGCCAGCAGCCCGGGGACGAAGGTCGGGGGGACTGAAGCTTTCTTT
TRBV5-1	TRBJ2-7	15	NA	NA	CASSGGLLRTYEQYF	TGCGCCAGCAGCGGTGGACTCCTGAGGACCTACGAGCAGTACTTC
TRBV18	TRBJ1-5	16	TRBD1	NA	CASSPQGAAPDQPQHF	TGTGCCAGCTCACCGCAGGGGGCGGCCCCTGATCAGCCCCAGCATTTT
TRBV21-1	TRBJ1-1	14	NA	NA	CASSADGLNTEAFF	TGTGCCAGCAGCGCAGACGGGTTGAACACTGAAGCTTTCTTT